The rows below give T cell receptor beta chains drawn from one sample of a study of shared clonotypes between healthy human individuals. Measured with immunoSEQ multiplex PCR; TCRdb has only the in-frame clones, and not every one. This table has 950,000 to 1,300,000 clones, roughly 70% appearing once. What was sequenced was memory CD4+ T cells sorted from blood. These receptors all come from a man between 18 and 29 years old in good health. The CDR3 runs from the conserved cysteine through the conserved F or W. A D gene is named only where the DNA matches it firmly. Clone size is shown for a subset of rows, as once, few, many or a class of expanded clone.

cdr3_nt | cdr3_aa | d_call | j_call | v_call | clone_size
TGTGCCAGCAGTTACTCTGGGCCCTACGAGCAGTACTTC | CASSYSGPYEQYF | - | TRBJ2-7 | TRBV6-6 | -
TGTGCCTGGAGTTCGGGCTATGAAAAACTGTTTTTT | CAWSSGYEKLFF | - | TRBJ1-4 | TRBV30 | -
TGTGCCAGCTCCCCGGGGCAGGGGACCACTGAAGCTTTCTTT | CASSPGQGTTEAFF | - | TRBJ1-1 | TRBV18 | few
TGTGCCAGTAGAGCAGGAGACCTTGGAACCTCTGGAAACACCATATATTTT | CASRAGDLGTSGNTIYF | - | TRBJ1-3 | TRBV19 | -
TGTGCCAGCAGCTTGAGGGGCACAGGGGGTAAAGAGACCCAGTACTTC | CASSLRGTGGKETQYF | TRBD1 | TRBJ2-5 | TRBV5-6 | -
TGTGCCAGCAGTTACCATGGGACAGCTAACACCGGGGAGCTGTTTTTT | CASSYHGTANTGELFF | TRBD1 | TRBJ2-2 | TRBV6-6 | -
TGCGCCAGCAGCCCTAGTACCCCCAATCAGCCCCAGCATTTT | CASSPSTPNQPQHF | - | TRBJ1-5 | TRBV4-1 | few
TGTGCCAGCAGCTTTTTGGACCCGGGGGGGCCATTAGATACGCAGTATTTT | CASSFLDPGGPLDTQYF | TRBD2 | TRBJ2-3 | TRBV11-2 | -
TGCGCCAGCAGCCAAGGACAGGGATGGGAGCAGTTCTTC | CASSQGQGWEQFF | TRBD1 | TRBJ2-1 | TRBV4-1 | -
TGCGCCAGCAGCCAAGGCCCGAGCAGACTAGCGGACAATGAGCAGTTCTTC | CASSQGPSRLADNEQFF | TRBD2 | TRBJ2-1 | TRBV4-1 | -
TGTGCCAGCAGTTACAAGTCCCCAATAGGCTACACCTTC | CASSYKSPIGYTF | - | TRBJ1-2 | TRBV6-5 | -
TGTGCCGGCGAACAGGGACTCGGCTACACCTTC | CAGEQGLGYTF | - | TRBJ1-2 | TRBV6-1 | -
TGCGCCAGCAGGCTTCCGGGATCTACATTCGAGCAGTTCTTC | CASRLPGSTFEQFF | - | TRBJ2-1 | TRBV10-2 | -
TGCAGCGTCCGGGGCGGGACAGAACAAAACTATGGCTACACCTTC | CSVRGGTEQNYGYTF | TRBD1 | TRBJ1-2 | TRBV29-1 | -
TGTGCCAGCAGTTTATCAGGGAGGGGGGGCAATGAAAAACTGTTTTTT | CASSLSGRGGNEKLFF | - | TRBJ1-4 | TRBV27 | -
TGTGCCTGCGGCCGTTCAGGGGAAAGCAATCAGCCCCAGCATTTT | CACGRSGESNQPQHF | - | TRBJ1-5 | TRBV27 | -
TGTGCCAGTAGTCGCATTCCGTCAAAGGGGGGGCGCCCTGACAAACTGTTTTTT | CASSRIPSKGGRPDKLFF | - | TRBJ1-4 | TRBV19 | -
TGTGCCAGCAGCAGAAACAGGGGCGATGAGCAGTTCTTC | CASSRNRGDEQFF | TRBD1 | TRBJ2-1 | TRBV13 | -
TGTGCCTGGAGTGTGGCAGTAATCTATGGCTACACCTTC | CAWSVAVIYGYTF | - | TRBJ1-2 | TRBV30 | -
TGTGCCAGCTCACCTAATCCTAATGAAAAACTGTTTTTT | CASSPNPNEKLFF | - | TRBJ1-4 | TRBV18 | -
TGTGCCAGCAGCCCGGACAGCTGGTATGGCTACACCTTC | CASSPDSWYGYTF | - | TRBJ1-2 | TRBV6-5 | -
TGTGCCAGCAGCAAAGAACAGGGAGCCTATGGCTACACCTTC | CASSKEQGAYGYTF | - | TRBJ1-2 | TRBV7-2 | -
TGTGCCAGCAGCTCGACAGGGGCCTCCTACGAGCAGTACTTC | CASSSTGASYEQYF | TRBD1 | TRBJ2-7 | TRBV7-9 | once
TGTGCCAGCAGCCTCATTGGTAACGAGCAGTACTTC | CASSLIGNEQYF | - | TRBJ2-7 | TRBV7-8 | few
TGCGCCAGCAGCCAAGCAAGTTCGTTTGGGAATGAGCAGTTCTTC | CASSQASSFGNEQFF | - | TRBJ2-1 | TRBV4-3 | -
TGTGCCAGCAGCTTGGGGGTCGCTCTGTCAGGTAACCAAGAGACCCAGTACTTC | CASSLGVALSGNQETQYF | - | TRBJ2-5 | TRBV2 | -
TGTGCCAGCAGCTCCGAAGGTCAGGCCACTGAAGCTTTCTTT | CASSSEGQATEAFF | - | TRBJ1-1 | TRBV7-9 | -
TGTGCCAGCACCCTATTCGGACAGGCCCTTGGGAACACCATATATTTT | CASTLFGQALGNTIYF | TRBD1 | TRBJ1-3 | TRBV11-2 | -
TGTGCCAGCAGCGTAGGAGGGGCGCTGAACACTGAAGCTTTCTTT | CASSVGGALNTEAFF | - | TRBJ1-1 | TRBV9 | -
TGTGCCAGCAGCACCGGGACAGGGATGGAGACCCAGTACTTC | CASSTGTGMETQYF | TRBD1 | TRBJ2-5 | TRBV5-4 | -
TGTGCCAGCAGTGAAGTGCAGTCGTCCTCTGGAAACACCATATATTTT | CASSEVQSSSGNTIYF | - | TRBJ1-3 | TRBV6-1 | -
TGTGCCAGCAGTGACAACACAGGGACTGGAAACACCATATATTTT | CASSDNTGTGNTIYF | - | TRBJ1-3 | TRBV25-1 | few
TGTGCCAGCAGTTTAGCGGGAGGGGGTCCCTACGAGCAGTACTTC | CASSLAGGGPYEQYF | TRBD2 | TRBJ2-7 | TRBV6-6 | -
TGTGCCAGCAGCTCGACCCCGGGACAGGGGTGGAGGGGCACCTTC | CASSSTPGQGWRGTF | TRBD1 | TRBJ1-2 | TRBV7-6 | -
TGTGCCAGCAGGGAGGGACACTCTGGAAACACCATATATTTT | CASREGHSGNTIYF | - | TRBJ1-3 | TRBV6-6 | -
TGTGCCAGCAGAAGGACAGACTATGGCTACACCTTC | CASRRTDYGYTF | - | TRBJ1-2 | TRBV6-1 | few
TGCGCCAGCAGCTTGTCTGGGACTAGCGGGGGCGTGCATGAGCAGTTCTTC | CASSLSGTSGGVHEQFF | TRBD2 | TRBJ2-1 | TRBV5-1 | -
TGCGCCAGCAGTCCCAACAGGGGCTATGGCTACACCTTC | CASSPNRGYGYTF | TRBD1 | TRBJ1-2 | TRBV10-1 | -
TGTGCCAGCAGTAAGTCCTCCGACAACTACACCTTC | CASSKSSDNYTF | - | TRBJ1-2 | TRBV2 | few
TGTGCCAGCAGCTTGTCGCTCGAGCGAAATGAGCAGTTCTTC | CASSLSLERNEQFF | - | TRBJ2-1 | TRBV7-2 | -
TGTGCCAGCAGCTTAGCTAATTACGAGCAGTACTTC | CASSLANYEQYF | - | TRBJ2-7 | TRBV7-2 | -
TGTGCCAGCAGTTTCAGTAAGGGGGGATATACGCAGTATTTT | CASSFSKGGYTQYF | - | TRBJ2-3 | TRBV2 | -
TGCGCCAGCAGCATCTCTAGCGGAGAAGAGACCCAGTACTTC | CASSISSGEETQYF | TRBD2 | TRBJ2-5 | TRBV5-1 | -
TGTGCCACCAGCAGAGACCGATTAATGAACACTGAAGCTTTCTTT | CATSRDRLMNTEAFF | - | TRBJ1-1 | TRBV15 | once